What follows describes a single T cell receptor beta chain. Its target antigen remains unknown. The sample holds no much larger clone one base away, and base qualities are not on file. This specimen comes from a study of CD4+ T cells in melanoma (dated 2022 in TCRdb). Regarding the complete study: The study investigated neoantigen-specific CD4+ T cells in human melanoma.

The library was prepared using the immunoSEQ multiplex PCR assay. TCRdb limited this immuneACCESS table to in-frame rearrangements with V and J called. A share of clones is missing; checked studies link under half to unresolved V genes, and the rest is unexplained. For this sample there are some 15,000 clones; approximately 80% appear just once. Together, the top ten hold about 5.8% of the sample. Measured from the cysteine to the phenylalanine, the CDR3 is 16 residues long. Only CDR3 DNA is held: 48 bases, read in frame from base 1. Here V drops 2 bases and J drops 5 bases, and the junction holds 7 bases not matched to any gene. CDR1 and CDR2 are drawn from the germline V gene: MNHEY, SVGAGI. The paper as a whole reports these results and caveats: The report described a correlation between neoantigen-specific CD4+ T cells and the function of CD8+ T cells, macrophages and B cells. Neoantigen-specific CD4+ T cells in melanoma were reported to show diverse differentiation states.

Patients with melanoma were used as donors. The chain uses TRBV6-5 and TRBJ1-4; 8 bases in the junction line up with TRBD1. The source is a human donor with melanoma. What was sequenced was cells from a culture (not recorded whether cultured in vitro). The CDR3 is CASSYDRGRVNEKLFF. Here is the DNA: TGTGCCAGCAGTTACGACAGGGGAAGGGTGAATGAAAAACTGTTTTTT.